Below, 24 T cell receptor beta chains from the same sample are listed, as sequenced in a study of T-cell reconstitution after alpha-beta-depleted transplantation in children. During its preparation, the TCRbeta library received unique molecular identifiers. TCRdb re-called the PCR reads through MiXCR, storing one row per CDR3 protein. There are some 490,000 distinct CDR3 sequences in the sample; about an eighth occur only once, and around 6% lies in the top ten. The starting material was PBMCs from the stem cell graft donor, obtained from the stem cell graft. The receptors come from a human donor who donated a stem cell graft to a child with combined immunodeficiency.

With respect to this clonotype: The junction departs from germline at one end; a sequencing error may be responsible. J is TRBJ2-2 and V is TRBV7-7; 10 bases align to TRBD1. The CDR3 has 15 amino acids. CDR1 is SSHAT, CDR2 FNYEAQ, per germline (reference sequence). The CDR3 reads CASSIRTGGDGELFF. For the CDR3, the DNA is TGTGCTAGCAGCATAAGGACAGGGGGTGACGGGGAGCTGTTTTTT. The variable domain in full, completed from reference TRBV7-7 and TRBJ2-2, reads GAGVSQSPRYKVTKRGQDVTLRCDPISSHATLYWYQQALGQGPEFLTYFNYEAQPDKSGLPSDRFSAERPEGSISTLTIQRTEQRDSAMYRCASSIRTGGDGELFFGEGSRLTVL.

This clonotype was picked up a small number of times. V is TRBV7-9 and J is TRBJ2-3; D is ambiguous. V lost 5 bases to trimming and J lost 6 bases, with 12 bases between them. Germline V gene sequence: CDR1 SEHNR, CDR2 FQNEAQ (reference sequence). This CDR3 spans 13 amino acids. Written as DNA, the CDR3 is TGTGCCAGCAGCCCCCCCCATCGGGATACGCAGTATTTT. Encoded protein: CASSPPHRDTQYF.

This clonotype was observed many times. J is TRBJ1-1 and V is TRBV6-2 or TRBV6-3; D is unclear. This CDR3 contains 14 residues. CDR1 is MNHEY and CDR2 is SVGEGT in the germline V gene. Trimming stripped 2 bases from V and 0 bases from J, with 7 bases between. CDR3: CASSYSRVNTEAFF. Here the CDR3 DNA reads TGTGCCAGCAGTTACAGCCGTGTGAACACTGAAGCTTTCTTT.

This clonotype showed up many times. This chain joins TRBV7-2 and TRBJ2-5; D may match TRBD1 or TRBD2 (6 bases each). This CDR3 spans 13 amino acids. V gave up 5 bases and J gave up 5 bases, with 12 bases separating them. Germline lookup yields CDR1 SGHTA and CDR2 FQGNSA. Here the CDR3 reads CASSRRGRETQYF. The CDR3 DNA follows: TGTGCCAGCAGCAGACGGGGGCGGGAGACCCAGTACTTC.

Many counts were recorded for this clonotype. The chain recombines TRBV6-2 or TRBV6-3 with TRBJ2-7; tentatively, D is TRBD1 (6 bases). V shed 7 bases and J shed 4 bases, with 8 bases lying between them. Germline-derived CDR1 and CDR2 are MNHEY and SVGEGT. CDR3 length equals 11 residues. The DNA for the CDR3 is TGTGCCAGCATCCAGGGGTACGAGCAGTACTTC. Translated: CASIQGYEQYF.

This sequence joins TRBV5-1 and TRBJ2-7; D is perhaps TRBD1 (6 bases). The V gene's germline CDR1 is SGHRS and CDR2 YFSETQ. Trimming shortened V by 2 bases and J by 5 bases, and 26 bases separated the two germline ends. CDR3 length: 18 residues. CDR3 protein: CASSLIERSGANVNEQYF. In DNA, the CDR3 is TGCGCCAGCAGCTTAATTGAAAGATCAGGGGCGAATGTTAACGAGCAGTACTTC. Filled out from reference TRBV5-1 and TRBJ2-7, the complete variable domain reads KAGVTQTPRYLIKTRGQQVTLSCSPISGHRSVSWYQQTPGQGLQFLFEYFSETQRNKGNFPGRFSGRQFSNSRSEMNVSTLELGDSALYLCASSLIERSGANVNEQYFGPGTRLTVT.

This clonotype has a handful of counts. This sequence joins TRBV7-9 and TRBJ2-7; the match to TRBD1 covers 7 bases. The CDR3 contains 17 residues. CDR1 and CDR2 (germline): SEHNR, FQNEAQ (reference sequence). Unmatched junction bases numbered 16, after V lost 4 bases and J lost 4 bases. The chain's CDR3 is CASSSPPSGGSGYEQYF. CDR3 bases: TGTGCCAGCAGCTCGCCCCCCTCAGGGGGTTCAGGGTACGAGCAGTACTTC.

The chain carries TRBV24-1 and TRBJ2-1; no clear D gene. Trimming left V 3 bases short and J 9 bases short, with 8 bases between. Germline V gene data show CDR1 as KGHDR and CDR2 as SFDVKD. The CDR3 has 12 amino acids. The CDR3 nucleotides read TGTGCCACCAGTGATGTAGGTAGTGAGCAGTTCTTC. Its translation is CATSDVGSEQFF.

This clonotype was observed a few times. The rearrangement links TRBV11-3 to TRBJ2-1; D is ambiguous. Germline loops: CDR1 SGHNT, CDR2 YENEEA. V was cut by 1 base and J by 5 bases, with 15 bases left in between. This CDR3 contains 16 residues. The CDR3 sequence: CASSLGGSNLNNEQFF. CDR3 bases: TGTGCCAGCAGCTTAGGTGGATCTAACTTAAACAATGAGCAGTTCTTC. The full variable domain, in which reference TRBV11-3 and TRBJ2-1 provide the parts outside the CDR3, is EAGVVQSPRYKIIEKKQPVAFWCNPISGHNTLYWYLQNLGQGPELLIRYENEEAVDDSQLPKDRFSAERLKGVDSTLKIQPAELGDSAVYLCASSLGGSNLNNEQFFGPGTRLTVL.

This clonotype occurred many times. The rearrangement joins TRBV12-3 or TRBV12-4 to TRBJ2-1; 12 bases match TRBD2. The CDR3 totals 13 residues. The V gene end was trimmed by 5 bases and the J gene end by 15 bases; junction bases not matched to a gene: 8. The CDR3, as DNA: TGTGCCAGCAGTGTTCTAGCGGGGGGGCCTTGGTTCTTC. Translation: CASSVLAGGPWFF.

Ten or more counts support this clonotype. The chain carries TRBV12-3 or TRBV12-4 and TRBJ1-1; 8 nucleotides agree with TRBD1. Trimming at V came to 6 bases and at J to 3 bases, leaving 3 bases not matched to a gene. The CDR3 loop spans 13 amino acids. CDR3 coding DNA: TGTGCCAGCAGCCAGGGGGCTGACACTGAAGCTTTCTTT. Translation: CASSQGADTEAFF.

This clonotype was seen a handful of times. The rearrangement uses TRBV3-1 and TRBJ2-1; D might be TRBD1 (6 bases). Trimming cost V 3 bases and J 0 bases, with 21 bases left between them. Germline CDR1 is LGHDT and CDR2 is YNNKEL (reference sequence). The length of the CDR3 is 19 residues. The CDR3 DNA follows: TGTGCCAGCAGCCAGATTGCCTCTCCAACAGGGTACTCCTACAATGAGCAGTTCTTC. This gives the protein CASSQIASPTGYSYNEQFF.

The table lists this clonotype with many counts. The chain is built from TRBV5-5 and TRBJ1-3, with D tentatively TRBD1 (5 bases). The V end lost 0 bases, the J end lost 0 bases, and 10 bases lay between the germline ends. Germline lookup yields CDR1 SGHKS and CDR2 YYEKEE (reference sequence). The CDR3 extends over 16 amino acids. CDR3 nucleotides: TGTGCCAGCAGCTTGGCGCCGACAGTCTCTGGAAACACCATATATTTT. It codes for CASSLAPTVSGNTIYF.

A note on this clonotype: A read error is possible here, since a much larger clone lies one base away. The chain employs TRBV6-6 and TRBJ2-2, with D hard to call. This CDR3 contains 13 residues. Germline V gene data show CDR1 as MNHNY and CDR2 as SVGAGI (reference sequence). The ends were cut back, 2 bases at V and 3 bases at J, with 4 bases in the middle. In DNA form, the CDR3 reads TGTGCCAGCAGTTACCTGGACACCGGGGAGCTGTTTTTT. This translates into CASSYLDTGELFF.

This clonotype was found a few times. V and J are TRBV6-2 or TRBV6-3 and TRBJ1-5; D remains unclear. The CDR3 consists of 13 residues. Germline V lookup: CDR1 MNHEY, CDR2 SVGEGT. Trimming took 1 base from V and 4 from J, leaving 5 bases between them. The CDR3 nucleotides are TGTGCCAGCAGTTACTGGGTGAATCAGCCCCAGCATTTT. Amino acid sequence: CASSYWVNQPQHF.

This clonotype was counted at least ten times. The chain uses TRBV5-1 and TRBJ2-2, with D possibly TRBD2 on 5 matching bases. The germline V and J ends were trimmed by 4 bases and 6 bases, with 10 bases remaining between them. Germline V gene data show CDR1 as SGHRS and CDR2 as YFSETQ. The CDR3 consists of 13 residues. CDR3 residues: CASSASGAGELFF. DNA for the CDR3: TGCGCCAGCAGCGCGAGCGGCGCCGGGGAGCTGTTTTTT.

This rearrangement joins TRBV4-2 to TRBJ2-1; 8 bases agree with TRBD2. The trim removed 4 bases at V and 9 bases at J, leaving 11 bases unmatched. This CDR3 is built from 15 residues. The V gene's germline CDR1 is LGHNA and CDR2 YNFKEQ. CDR3 residues: CASSLSGSGGFEQFF. In DNA form, the CDR3 reads TGTGCCAGCAGCCTCAGTGGGAGCGGGGGTTTTGAGCAGTTCTTC.

This clonotype was observed a few times. The genes are TRBV4-3 and TRBJ2-7, with 11 bases identical to TRBD1. Germline V gene lookup returns CDR1 LGHNA and CDR2 YSLEER. J gave up 3 bases and V 3 bases, and 1 base lay outside the gene matches. The CDR3 loop spans 14 amino acids. The CDR3 spells CASSQGQGDYEQYF. The DNA for the CDR3 is TGCGCCAGCAGCCAGGGACAGGGGGACTACGAGCAGTACTTC.

CDR3 protein: CATSGPRGAFF. Here the CDR3 DNA reads TGTGCCACCTCTGGGCCAAGGGGGGCTTTCTTT. The chain carries TRBV24-1 and TRBJ1-1, with D maybe TRBD1 (6 bases). The CDR3 totals 11 residues. Between the trimmed V and J ends, which lost 9 bases and 11 bases, there was a span of 15 bases. CDR1 KGHDR and CDR2 SFDVKD come from the germline V gene.

The sample holds a few counts of this clonotype. The rearrangement joins TRBV4-1 to TRBJ1-1; 9 bases fit TRBD1. Germline V gene sequence: CDR1 MGHRA, CDR2 YSYEKL. The V segment lost 0 bases and the J segment 1 base; nucleotides outside the gene matches: 0. The CDR3 totals 15 residues. The CDR3 reads CASSQEGQGNTEAFF. CDR3 in DNA: TGCGCCAGCAGCCAAGAGGGACAGGGGAACACTGAAGCTTTCTTT.

A remark on this clonotype: One junction end does not reproduce the germline sequence, and a read error may be involved. J is TRBJ2-3 and V is TRBV5-6; no definite D call. This CDR3 comprises 14 residues. Germline CDR1 reads SGHDT; CDR2 reads YYEEEE. CDR3 nucleotides: TGTGCCAGCGGCTTGGATTCTATGGAGAATACGCAGTATTTT. The encoded protein is CASGLDSMENTQYF.

The V gene is TRBV14, the J gene TRBJ2-6, with D possibly being TRBD2 (6 bases). Between the trimmed V and J ends, which lost 5 bases and 1 base, there was a span of 33 bases. The CDR3 totals 23 residues. CDR1 is SGHDN, CDR2 FVKESK, per germline. Written as DNA, the CDR3 is TGTGCCAGCAGCGGGGAGGACGGACCCCCATATCCCCGATCGCGGTCTGGGGCCAACGTCCTGACTTTC. Encoded protein: CASSGEDGPPYPRSRSGANVLTF.

This chain connects TRBV30 to TRBJ1-6; 9 positions agree with TRBD1. Trimming removed 3 bases from V and 11 bases from J; junction bases left unmatched: 5. Germline V lookup: CDR1 GTSNPN, CDR2 SVGIG (reference sequence). CDR3 length equals 13 residues. The CDR3 sequence: CAWSNYRGPPLHF. CDR3 coding DNA: TGTGCCTGGAGCAACTACAGGGGGCCACCCCTCCACTTT. The variable domain in full, completed from reference TRBV30 and TRBJ1-6, reads SQTIHQWPATLVQPVGSPLSLECTVEGTSNPNLYWYRQAAGRGLQLLFYSVGIGQISSEVPQNLSASRPQDRQFILSSKKLLLSDSGFYLCAWSNYRGPPLHFGNGTRLTVT.

The V and J genes are TRBV28 and TRBJ2-5; TRBD1 matches at 10 bases. Germline-derived CDR1 and CDR2 are MDHEN and SYDVKM. V lost 6 bases and J lost 5; bases outside the gene matches: 3. The CDR3 has 13 residues. The CDR3 sequence is CASRTGGRETQYF. The CDR3 nucleotides are TGTGCCAGCAGGACAGGGGGCCGGGAGACCCAGTACTTC.